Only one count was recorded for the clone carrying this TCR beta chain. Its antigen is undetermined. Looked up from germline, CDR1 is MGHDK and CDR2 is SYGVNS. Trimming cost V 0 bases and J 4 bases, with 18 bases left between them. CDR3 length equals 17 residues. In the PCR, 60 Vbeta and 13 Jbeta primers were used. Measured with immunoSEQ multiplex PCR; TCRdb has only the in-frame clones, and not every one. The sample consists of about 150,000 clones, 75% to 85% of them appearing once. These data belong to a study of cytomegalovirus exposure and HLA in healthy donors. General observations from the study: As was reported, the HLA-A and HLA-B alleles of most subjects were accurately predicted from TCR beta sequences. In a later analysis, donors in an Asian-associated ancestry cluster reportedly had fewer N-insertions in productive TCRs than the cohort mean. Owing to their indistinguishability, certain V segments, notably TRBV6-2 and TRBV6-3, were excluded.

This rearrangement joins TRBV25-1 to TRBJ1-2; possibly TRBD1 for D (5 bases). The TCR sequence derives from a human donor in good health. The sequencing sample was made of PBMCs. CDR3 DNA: TGTGCCAGCAGTGAATATTCCCCTCAGGGCCTGGTCTATGGCTACACCTTC. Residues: CASSEYSPQGLVYGYTF.